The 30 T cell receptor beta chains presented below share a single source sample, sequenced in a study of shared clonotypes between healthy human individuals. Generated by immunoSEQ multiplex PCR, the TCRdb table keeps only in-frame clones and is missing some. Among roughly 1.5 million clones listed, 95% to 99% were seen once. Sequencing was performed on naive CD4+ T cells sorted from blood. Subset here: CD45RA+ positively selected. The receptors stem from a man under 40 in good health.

The CDR3 here is CASSLFGASKTYEQYF. CDR3 nucleotides: TGTGCCAGCAGTTTATTTGGAGCTTCGAAGACTTACGAGCAGTACTTC. This sequence joins TRBV27 and TRBJ2-7; D gene ambiguous. With 1 base removed from V and 4 bases from J, the gap between germline ends came to 17 bases. In germline, CDR1 is MNHEY, CDR2 SMNVEV (reference sequence). This CDR3 has 16 amino acids.

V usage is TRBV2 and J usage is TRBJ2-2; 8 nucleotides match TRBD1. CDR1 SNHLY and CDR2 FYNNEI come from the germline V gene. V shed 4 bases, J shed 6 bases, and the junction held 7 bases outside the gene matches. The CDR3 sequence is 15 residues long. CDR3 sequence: CASSGVSGGSGELFF. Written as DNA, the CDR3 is TGTGCCAGCAGTGGTGTTTCAGGGGGCTCCGGGGAGCTGTTTTTT.

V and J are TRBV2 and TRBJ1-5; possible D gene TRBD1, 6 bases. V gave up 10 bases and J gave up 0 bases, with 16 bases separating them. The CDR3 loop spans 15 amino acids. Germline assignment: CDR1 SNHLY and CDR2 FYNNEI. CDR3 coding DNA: TGTGCCACCCGGGAAGGGGGAAGTAGCAATCAGCCCCAGCATTTT. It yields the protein CATREGGSSNQPQHF. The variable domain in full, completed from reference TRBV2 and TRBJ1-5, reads EPEVTQTPSHQVTQMGQEVILRCVPISNHLYFYWYRQILGQKVEFLVSFYNNEISEKSEIFDDQFSVERPDGSNFTLKIRSTKLEDSAMYFCATREGGSSNQPQHFGDGTRLSIL.

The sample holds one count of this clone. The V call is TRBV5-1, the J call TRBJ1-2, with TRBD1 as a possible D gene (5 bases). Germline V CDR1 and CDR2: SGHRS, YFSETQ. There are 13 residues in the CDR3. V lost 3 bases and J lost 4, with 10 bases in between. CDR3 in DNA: TGCGCCAGCAGCTGGACAACAACCTATGGCTACACCTTC. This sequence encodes CASSWTTTYGYTF.

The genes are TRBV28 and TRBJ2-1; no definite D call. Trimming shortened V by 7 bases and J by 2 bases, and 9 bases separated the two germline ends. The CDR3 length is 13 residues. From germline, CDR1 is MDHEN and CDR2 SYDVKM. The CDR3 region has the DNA TGTGCCAGCACCATGGCGGCCTACAATGAGCAGTTCTTC. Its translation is CASTMAAYNEQFF.

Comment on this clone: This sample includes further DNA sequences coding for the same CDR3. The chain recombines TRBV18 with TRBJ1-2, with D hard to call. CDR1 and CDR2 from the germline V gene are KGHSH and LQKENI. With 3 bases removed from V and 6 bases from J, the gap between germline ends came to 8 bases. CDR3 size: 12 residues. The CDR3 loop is CASSPGGDGYTF. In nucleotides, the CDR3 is TGTGCCAGCTCACCGGGAGGAGATGGCTACACCTTC.

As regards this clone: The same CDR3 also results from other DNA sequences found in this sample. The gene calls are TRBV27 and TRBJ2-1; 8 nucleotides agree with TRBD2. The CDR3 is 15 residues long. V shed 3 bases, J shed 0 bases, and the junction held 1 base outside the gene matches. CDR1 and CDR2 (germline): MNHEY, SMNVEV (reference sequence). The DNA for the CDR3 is TGTGCCAGCAGTTTCAGCGGGAGCTCCTACAATGAGCAGTTCTTC. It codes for CASSFSGSSYNEQFF.

CDR3 protein: CASSQAHTEAFF. The CDR3, as DNA: TGTGCCAGCAGCCAGGCCCACACTGAAGCTTTCTTT. V gene TRBV28 combines with J gene TRBJ1-1; D unclear. Per the germline V gene, CDR1 is MDHEN and CDR2 is SYDVKM. The V end was cut by 6 bases, the J end by 3 bases, with 8 bases between. CDR3 length equals 12 residues.

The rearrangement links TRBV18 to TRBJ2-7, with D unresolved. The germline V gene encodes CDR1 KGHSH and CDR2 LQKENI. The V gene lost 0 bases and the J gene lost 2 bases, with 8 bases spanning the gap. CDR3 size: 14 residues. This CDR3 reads CASSPPSTAYEQYF. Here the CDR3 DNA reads TGTGCCAGCTCACCACCGAGTACAGCCTACGAGCAGTACTTC.

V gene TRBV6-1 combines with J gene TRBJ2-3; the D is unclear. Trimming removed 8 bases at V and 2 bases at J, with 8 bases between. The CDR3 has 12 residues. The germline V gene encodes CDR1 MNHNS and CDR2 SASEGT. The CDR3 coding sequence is TGTGCCAGCGGTACTTTCACAGATACGCAGTATTTT. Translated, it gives CASGTFTDTQYF.

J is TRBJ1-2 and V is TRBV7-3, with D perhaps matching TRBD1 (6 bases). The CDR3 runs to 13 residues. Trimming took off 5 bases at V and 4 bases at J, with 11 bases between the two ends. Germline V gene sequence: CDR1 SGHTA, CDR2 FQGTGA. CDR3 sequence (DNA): TGTGCCAGCAGCCAAGGGGGATCCTATGGCTACACCTTC. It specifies CASSQGGSYGYTF.

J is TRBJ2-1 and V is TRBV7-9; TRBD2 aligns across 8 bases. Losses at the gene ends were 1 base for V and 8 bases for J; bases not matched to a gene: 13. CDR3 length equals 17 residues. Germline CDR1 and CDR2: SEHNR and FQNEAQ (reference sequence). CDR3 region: CASSLEEVGRARHEQFF. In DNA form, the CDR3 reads TGTGCCAGCAGCTTAGAGGAGGTCGGGAGGGCCCGCCATGAGCAGTTCTTC. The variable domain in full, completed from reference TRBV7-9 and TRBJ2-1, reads DTGVSQNPRHKITKRGQNVTFRCDPISEHNRLYWYRQTLGQGPEFLTYFQNEAQLEKSRLLSDRFSAERPKGSFSTLEIQRTEQGDSAMYLCASSLEEVGRARHEQFFGPGTRLTVL.

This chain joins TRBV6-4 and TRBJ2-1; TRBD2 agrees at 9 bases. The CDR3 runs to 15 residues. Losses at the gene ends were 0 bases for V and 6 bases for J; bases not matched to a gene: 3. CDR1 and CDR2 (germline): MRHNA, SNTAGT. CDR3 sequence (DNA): TGTGCCAGCAGTGACTCGCGGCGGGAGGGCAATGAGCAGTTCTTC. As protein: CASSDSRREGNEQFF.

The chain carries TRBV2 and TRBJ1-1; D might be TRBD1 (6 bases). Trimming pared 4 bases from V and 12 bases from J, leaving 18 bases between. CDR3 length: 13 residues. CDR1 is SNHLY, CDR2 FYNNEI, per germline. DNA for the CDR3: TGTGCCAGCAGTGCATACAGGGAGGAGATAACTTTCTTT. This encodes CASSAYREEITFF.

The CDR3, as DNA: TGTGCCAGCACCCCGATTGGTCGTGGCACTAATGAAAAACTGTTTTTT. This translates into CASTPIGRGTNEKLFF. The chain links TRBV7-6 to TRBJ1-4; D is ambiguous. The CDR3 has 16 amino acids. Trimming removed 7 bases at V and 2 bases at J, with 17 bases between. The germline gives CDR1 SGHVS, CDR2 FNYEAQ. The full variable domain, completed using reference TRBV7-6 and TRBJ1-4, is GAGVSQSPRYKVTKRGQDVALRCDPISGHVSLYWYRQALGQGPEFLTYFNYEAQQDKSGLPNDRFSAERPEGSISTLTIQRTEQRDSAMYRCASTPIGRGTNEKLFFGSGTQLSVL.

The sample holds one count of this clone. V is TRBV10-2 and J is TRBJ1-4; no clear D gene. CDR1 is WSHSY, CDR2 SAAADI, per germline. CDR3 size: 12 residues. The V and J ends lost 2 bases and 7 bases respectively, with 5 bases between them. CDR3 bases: TGCGCCAGCAGTGAGAACTTTGAAAAACTGTTTTTT. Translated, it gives CASSENFEKLFF.

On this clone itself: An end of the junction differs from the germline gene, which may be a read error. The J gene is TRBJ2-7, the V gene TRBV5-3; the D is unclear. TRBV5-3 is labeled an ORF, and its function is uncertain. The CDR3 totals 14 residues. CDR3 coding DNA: TGTGCAAGAAGCTTCCGACCCCCGGTCTTGGAGCAGTACTTC. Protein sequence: CARSFRPPVLEQYF.

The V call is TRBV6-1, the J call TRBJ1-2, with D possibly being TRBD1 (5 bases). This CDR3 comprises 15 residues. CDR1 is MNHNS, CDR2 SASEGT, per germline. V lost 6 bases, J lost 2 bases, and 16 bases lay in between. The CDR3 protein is CASRPGGLPNYGYTF. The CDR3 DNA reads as TGTGCCAGCAGACCTGGGGGGTTACCCAACTATGGCTACACCTTC.

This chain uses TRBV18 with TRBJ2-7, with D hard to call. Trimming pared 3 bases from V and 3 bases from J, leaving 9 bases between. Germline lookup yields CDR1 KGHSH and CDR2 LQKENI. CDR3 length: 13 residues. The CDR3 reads CASSPSHVYEQYF. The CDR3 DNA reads TGTGCCAGCTCACCGTCACACGTCTACGAGCAGTACTTC. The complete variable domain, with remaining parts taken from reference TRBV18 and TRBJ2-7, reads NAGVMQNPRHLVRRRGQEARLRCSPMKGHSHVYWYRQLPEEGLKFMVYLQKENIIDESGMPKERFSAEFPKEGPSILRIQQVVRGDSAAYFCASSPSHVYEQYFGPGTRLTVT.

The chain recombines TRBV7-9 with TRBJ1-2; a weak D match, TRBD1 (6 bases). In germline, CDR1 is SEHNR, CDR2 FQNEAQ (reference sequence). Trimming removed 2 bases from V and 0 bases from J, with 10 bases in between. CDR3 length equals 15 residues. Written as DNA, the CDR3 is TGTGCCAGCAGCTTATGGGGGGCCACTAACTATGGCTACACCTTC. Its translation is CASSLWGATNYGYTF.

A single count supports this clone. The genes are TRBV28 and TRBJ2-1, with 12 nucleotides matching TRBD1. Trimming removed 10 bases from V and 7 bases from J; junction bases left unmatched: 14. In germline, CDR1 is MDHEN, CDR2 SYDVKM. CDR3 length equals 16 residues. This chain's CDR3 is CATPCPGTGGRNEQFF. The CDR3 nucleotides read TGTGCCACCCCCTGCCCCGGGACAGGGGGCCGGAATGAGCAGTTCTTC.

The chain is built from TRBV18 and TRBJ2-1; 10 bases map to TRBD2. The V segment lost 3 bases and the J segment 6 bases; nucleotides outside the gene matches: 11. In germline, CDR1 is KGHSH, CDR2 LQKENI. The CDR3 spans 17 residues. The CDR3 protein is CASSPRVAGGPGNEQFF. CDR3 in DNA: TGTGCCAGCTCACCGAGGGTAGCGGGAGGACCTGGCAATGAGCAGTTCTTC.

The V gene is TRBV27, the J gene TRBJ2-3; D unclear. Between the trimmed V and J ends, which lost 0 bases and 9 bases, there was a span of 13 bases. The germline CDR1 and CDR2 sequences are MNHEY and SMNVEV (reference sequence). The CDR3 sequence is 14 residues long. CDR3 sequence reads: CASSLSRIIRTQYF. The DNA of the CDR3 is TGTGCCAGCAGTTTATCGAGAATTATTCGAACGCAGTATTTT.

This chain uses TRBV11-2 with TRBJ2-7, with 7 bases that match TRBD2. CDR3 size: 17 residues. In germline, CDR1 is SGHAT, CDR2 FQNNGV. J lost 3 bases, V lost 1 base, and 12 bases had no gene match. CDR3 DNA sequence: TGTGCCAGCAGCTTAGGCGGTTTGAGCGGGGACCTCTACGAGCAGTACTTC. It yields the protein CASSLGGLSGDLYEQYF.

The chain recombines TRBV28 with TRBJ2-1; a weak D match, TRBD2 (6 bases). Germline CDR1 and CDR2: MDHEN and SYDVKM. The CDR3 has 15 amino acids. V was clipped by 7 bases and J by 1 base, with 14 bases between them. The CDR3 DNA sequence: TGTGCCAGCAAACGATATAGCGGATCCTACAATGAGCAGTTCTTC. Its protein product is CASKRYSGSYNEQFF.

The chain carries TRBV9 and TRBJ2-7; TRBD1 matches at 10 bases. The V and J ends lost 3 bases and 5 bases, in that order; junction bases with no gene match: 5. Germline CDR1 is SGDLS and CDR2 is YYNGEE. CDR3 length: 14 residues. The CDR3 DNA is TGTGCCAGCAGCGATCGACAGGGGGCGGACGAGCAGTACTTC. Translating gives CASSDRQGADEQYF.

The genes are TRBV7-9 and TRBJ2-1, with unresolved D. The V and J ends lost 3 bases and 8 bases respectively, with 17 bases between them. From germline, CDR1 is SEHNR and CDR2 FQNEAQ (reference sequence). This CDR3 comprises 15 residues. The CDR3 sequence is CASSFKRPEVDEQFF. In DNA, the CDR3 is TGTGCCAGCAGCTTTAAAAGGCCAGAGGTCGATGAGCAGTTCTTC.

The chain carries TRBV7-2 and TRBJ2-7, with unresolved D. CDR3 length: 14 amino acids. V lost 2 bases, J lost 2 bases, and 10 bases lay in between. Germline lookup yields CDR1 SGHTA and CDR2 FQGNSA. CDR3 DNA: TGTGCCAGCAGCTTAACCCCAGGCGCCTACGAGCAGTACTTC. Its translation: CASSLTPGAYEQYF.

CDR3 DNA sequence: TGTGCCAGCAGCTTGGCCGGCGGGGTACTATCCTACGAGCAGTACTTC. Translated: CASSLAGGVLSYEQYF. The gene calls are TRBV5-5 and TRBJ2-7; D is possibly TRBD2 (6 bases). The CDR3 spans 16 residues. The germline gives CDR1 SGHKS, CDR2 YYEKEE (reference sequence). V gave up 0 bases and J gave up 1 base, with 14 bases separating them.

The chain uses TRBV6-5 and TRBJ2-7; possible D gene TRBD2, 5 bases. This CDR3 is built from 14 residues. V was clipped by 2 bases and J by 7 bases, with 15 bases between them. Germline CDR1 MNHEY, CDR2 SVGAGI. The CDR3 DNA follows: TGTGCCAGCAGTTACGTGGGAGAAAGGAGGGAGCAGTACTTC. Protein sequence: CASSYVGERREQYF.